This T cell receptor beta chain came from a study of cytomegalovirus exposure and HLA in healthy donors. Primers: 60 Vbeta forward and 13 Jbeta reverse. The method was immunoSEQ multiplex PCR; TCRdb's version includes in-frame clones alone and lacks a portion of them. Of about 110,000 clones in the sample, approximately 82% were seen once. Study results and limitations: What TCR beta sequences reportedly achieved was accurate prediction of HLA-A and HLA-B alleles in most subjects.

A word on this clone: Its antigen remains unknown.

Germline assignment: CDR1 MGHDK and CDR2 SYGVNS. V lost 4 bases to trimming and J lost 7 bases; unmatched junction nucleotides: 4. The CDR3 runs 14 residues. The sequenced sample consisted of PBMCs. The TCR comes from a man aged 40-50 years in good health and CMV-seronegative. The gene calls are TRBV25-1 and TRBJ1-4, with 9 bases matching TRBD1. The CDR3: CASSGDRATEKLFF. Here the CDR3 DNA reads TGTGCCAGCAGTGGGGACAGGGCCACTGAAAAACTGTTTTTT.